A selection of T cell receptor beta chains follows, all from one sample in a study of shared clonotypes between healthy human individuals. The protocol was immunoSEQ multiplex PCR, while the TCRdb copy is restricted to in-frame clones and leaves out a portion. The sample lists about 2.3 million clones, 92% occurring once. Sequencing input: naive CD4+ T cells from PBMCs. The source is a man younger than 35 in good health. Some clones in this sample may be carry-over from other donors' samples. The conserved cysteine and the conserved F or W are not part of the CDR3 here. Not every row has a clone size; where given, it reads once, few, many or a size class.

size: .
V: TRBV6-6
J: TRBJ1-1
CDR3: ASSPGGVAF

size: .
V: TRBV18
J: TRBJ2-7
CDR3: ASSPQGSYEQY

size: .
V: TRBV19
J: TRBJ2-1
CDR3: ASTPRADNEQF

size: .
V: TRBV6-5
J: TRBJ2-7
CDR3: ASSNTGKQY

size: .
V: TRBV7-3
J: TRBJ1-1
CDR3: ASSSSRNTEAF

size: .
V: TRBV7-2
J: TRBJ1-4
CDR3: ASSFPGGKLF

size: .
V: TRBV14
J: TRBJ2-7
CDR3: ASSQGVGSYEQY

size: .
V: TRBV6-5
J: TRBJ2-5
CDR3: ATGTGNRETQY

size: .
V: TRBV5-1
J: TRBJ2-2
CDR3: ASSLWRGGDTGELF

size: .
V: TRBV11-1
J: TRBJ2-6
CDR3: ASSPSSGANVLT

size: .
V: TRBV28
J: TRBJ2-5
CDR3: ASTQGGKETQY

size: .
V: TRBV5-1
J: TRBJ2-7
CDR3: ASSLGLVDYEQY

size: .
V: TRBV27
J: TRBJ1-2
CDR3: ASGLNQGVNGYT

size: .
V: TRBV7-9
J: TRBJ2-1
CDR3: AGGQPGYNEQF

size: .
V: TRBV11-2
J: TRBJ2-7
CDR3: ASSKVGGYEQY

size: .
V: TRBV15
J: TRBJ2-3
CDR3: ATSPLGFLDTQY

size: .
V: TRBV5-1
J: TRBJ2-1
CDR3: ASSLLADSYNEQF

size: .
V: TRBV28
J: TRBJ2-7
CDR3: ASSLAGGGTMNEQY

size: .
V: TRBV18
J: TRBJ2-7
CDR3: ASSPTSGSYEQY

size: .
V: TRBV7-9
J: TRBJ1-2
CDR3: ASSLDGRYGYT

size: .
V: TRBV6-1
J: TRBJ1-3
CDR3: ASSELGSSGNTIY

size: .
V: TRBV18
J: TRBJ1-4
CDR3: ASSRSGPRNEKLF

size: .
V: TRBV5-4
J: TRBJ2-1
CDR3: ASSLPSGAYNEQF

size: once
V: TRBV7-2
J: TRBJ2-1
CDR3: ASSLGGGRSGLSYNEQF

size: once
V: TRBV14
J: TRBJ1-2
CDR3: ASSQGGDYGYT

size: once
V: TRBV5-4
J: TRBJ1-4
CDR3: ASSRSQNEKLF

size: .
V: TRBV5-5
J: TRBJ1-1
CDR3: ASSLAAGRYTEAF

size: .
V: TRBV19
J: TRBJ2-7
CDR3: ASSNEMSSYEQY

size: once
V: TRBV15
J: TRBJ1-4
CDR3: ATSRDLTGGYEKLF

size: .
V: TRBV7-8
J: TRBJ1-5
CDR3: ASSSGRIVENQH

size: .
V: TRBV7-9
J: TRBJ2-3
CDR3: ASSLRADTQY

size: .
V: TRBV25-1
J: TRBJ2-1
CDR3: ASSEGELAGGYNEQF

size: .
V: TRBV19
J: TRBJ1-1
CDR3: ASSMQGARTEAF

size: .
V: TRBV7-3
J: TRBJ2-1
CDR3: ASSAGLAETNEQF

size: .
V: TRBV6-1
J: TRBJ2-7
CDR3: AITPGGSYEQY

size: .
V: TRBV27
J: TRBJ1-1
CDR3: ASSLRGTGGNTEAF

size: .
V: TRBV5-6
J: TRBJ2-3
CDR3: ASSLPTGPSTDTQY

size: .
V: TRBV29-1
J: TRBJ2-7
CDR3: SVGGIYEQY

size: once
V: TRBV7-6
J: TRBJ2-5
CDR3: ASSLRAQTGTQY

size: .
V: TRBV18
J: TRBJ1-4
CDR3: ASSPWATNEKLF

size: .
V: TRBV28
J: TRBJ2-7
CDR3: ASSLPGRSYEQY

size: .
V: TRBV18
J: TRBJ2-7
CDR3: ASSPGAEQY